This is a list of T cell receptor beta chains from one sample in a study of identical twins. One entry per CDR3 protein results from TCRdb running MiXCR on the 5' RACE reads. The data hold around 290,000 distinct CDR3 sequences, with just under 9.5% observed a single time. The same data also went into a second study, on yellow fever vaccine responses in identical twins.

Input material: CD8+ T cells sorted from blood. The receptors were gathered from a woman between 18 and 29 years old in good health. Both conserved end residues are part of each CDR3. Fields, in order: J gene, V gene, clone size, D gene, CDR3 protein, CDR3 DNA. A D gene is named only where the DNA matches it firmly. Where a row states a size, it is once, few, many or the class of an expanded clone; other rows omit it.

>TRBJ1-6|TRBV7-8|.|.
CASSLQFPGGNSPLHF
TGTGCCAGCAGCTTACAGTTTCCCGGGGGTAATTCACCCCTCCACTTT
>TRBJ1-6|TRBV27|few|.
CASKITGNNSPLHF
TGTGCCAGCAAAATCACAGGGAATAATTCACCCCTCCACTTT
>TRBJ2-7|TRBV7-9|few|.
CASSPSGPAPYEQYF
TGTGCCAGCAGCCCATCCGGGCCCGCCCCCTACGAGCAGTACTTC
>TRBJ2-2|TRBV7-9|few|.
CASIPVVAGELFF
TGTGCCAGCATCCCCGTGGTGGCCGGGGAGCTGTTTTTT
>TRBJ2-1|TRBV12-3/TRBV12-4|many|TRBD2
CASSPRGGLGNEQFF
TGTGCCAGCAGTCCCCGGGGGGGATTAGGCAATGAGCAGTTCTTC
>TRBJ2-2|TRBV3-1|many|.
CASSQEGGGTLPNTGELFF
TGTGCCAGCAGCCAAGAGGGCGGTGGGACACTGCCTAACACCGGGGAGCTGTTTTTT
>TRBJ2-7|TRBV7-8|.|.
CASSLGVGVSWPEQYF
TGTGCCAGCAGCTTAGGAGTAGGAGTGTCTTGGCCCGAGCAGTACTTC
>TRBJ2-3|TRBV7-9|few|.
CASIQIGGDTQYF
TGTGCCAGCATTCAGATTGGCGGGGATACGCAGTATTTT
>TRBJ2-2|TRBV29-1|.|.
CSVETPYENTGELFF
TGCAGCGTTGAGACACCGTATGAGAACACCGGGGAGCTGTTTTTT
>TRBJ1-1|TRBV12-3/TRBV12-4|many|TRBD1
CASSSMGQGVKNTEAFF
TGTGCCAGCAGTTCAATGGGACAGGGGGTGAAGAACACTGAAGCTTTCTTT
>TRBJ1-5|TRBV28|few|.
CASSAVGGLGQPQHF
TGTGCCAGCAGCGCGGTAGGGGGGCTAGGTCAGCCCCAGCATTTT
>TRBJ2-5|TRBV27|.|TRBD1
CASSLGGQQETQYF
TGTGCCAGCAGTCTAGGGGGACAGCAAGAGACCCAGTACTTC
>TRBJ2-1|TRBV6-5|few|.
CASSPDIGEQFF
TGTGCCAGCAGCCCCGATATAGGTGAGCAGTTCTTC
>TRBJ2-2|TRBV11-2|.|.
CASSPTDIYTGELFF
TGTGCCAGCAGCCCGACCGACATATACACCGGGGAGCTGTTTTTT
>TRBJ2-1|TRBV4-1|.|TRBD2
CASSHDPLAGYNEQFF
TGCGCCAGCAGCCACGACCCCCTAGCGGGGTACAATGAGCAGTTCTTC
>TRBJ2-1|TRBV19|.|.
CASSIPRGNNEQFF
TGTGCCAGTAGTATACCTAGAGGGAACAATGAGCAGTTCTTC
>TRBJ2-1|TRBV20-1|few|TRBD2
CSVPPGLAGTSYNEQFF
TGCAGTGTCCCTCCGGGACTAGCGGGAACATCCTACAATGAGCAGTTCTTC
>TRBJ2-1|TRBV7-8|once|.
CATSSRGHEQFF
TGTGCCACCAGCTCCCGGGGGCATGAGCAGTTCTTC
>TRBJ2-3|TRBV13|once|TRBD2
CASSLRTGRSLAGGRIGTDTQYF
TGTGCCAGCAGCTTAAGGACAGGGCGATCACTAGCGGGAGGCCGCATAGGCACAGATACGCAGTATTTT
>TRBJ2-1|TRBV10-3|many|TRBD2
CAISESMAGDYNEQFF
TGTGCCATCAGTGAGTCGATGGCGGGGGACTACAATGAGCAGTTCTTC
>TRBJ1-1|TRBV5-1|.|TRBD1
CASSDGQGMGTEAFF
TGCGCCAGCAGCGACGGACAGGGGATGGGCACTGAAGCTTTCTTT
>TRBJ2-3|TRBV28|.|.
CASSLLVGTDTQYF
TGTGCCAGCAGTTTACTAGTAGGCACAGATACGCAGTATTTT
>TRBJ1-6|TRBV7-6|few|TRBD1
CASSLAGTGENSPLHF
TGTGCCAGCAGCTTAGCCGGGACAGGGGAAAATTCACCCCTCCACTTT
>TRBJ2-7|TRBV4-1|few|TRBD1
CASSHGQGDHEQYF
TGCGCCAGCAGCCACGGACAGGGGGATCACGAGCAGTACTTC
>TRBJ2-3|TRBV5-1|many|TRBD2
CASYQSSGSSDADTQYF
TGCGCCAGCTATCAATCTAGCGGGTCAAGCGACGCAGATACGCAGTATTTT
>TRBJ2-7|TRBV10-3|many|TRBD1
CAISRDSPYEQYF
TGTGCCATCAGTCGGGACAGCCCCTACGAGCAGTACTTC
>TRBJ2-7|TRBV28|many|.
CASSFSSSGRVEQYF
TGTGCCAGCAGTTTTTCTTCCTCCGGCCGAGTTGAGCAGTACTTC
>TRBJ2-2|TRBV5-1|many|.
CASSIGEQDTGELFF
TGCGCCAGCAGCATAGGGGAGCAGGACACCGGGGAGCTGTTTTTT
>TRBJ2-1|TRBV7-9|.|.
CASSLRQDLFYNEQFF
TGTGCCAGCAGCTTAAGACAGGACCTCTTCTACAATGAGCAGTTCTTC
>TRBJ2-7|TRBV5-1|many|.
CASSLVAGPYEQYF
TGCGCCAGCAGCTTGGTCGCAGGCCCCTACGAGCAGTACTTC
>TRBJ2-7|TRBV7-2|few|TRBD2
CASRTSGPQQYF
TGTGCCAGCCGGACTAGCGGGCCGCAGCAGTACTTC
>TRBJ1-1|TRBV28|.|.
CAIGPGLVEAFF
TGTGCCATCGGCCCCGGGCTCGTAGAAGCTTTCTTT
>TRBJ1-3|TRBV28|many|TRBD1
CASSPRRGQKGLNTIYF
TGTGCCAGCAGCCCAAGAAGGGGGCAAAAGGGCCTGAACACCATATATTTT
>TRBJ2-7|TRBV30|.|TRBD1
CAWSVGTGGLYEQYF
TGTGCCTGGAGTGTCGGGACAGGTGGATTGTACGAGCAGTACTTC
>TRBJ2-7|TRBV27|few|.
CASSLTQDIPYEQYF
TGTGCCAGCAGTTTAACGCAGGACATCCCCTACGAGCAGTACTTC
>TRBJ2-1|TRBV28|.|TRBD2
CASRPLAGGPLEQFF
TGTGCCAGCCGCCCCCTAGCGGGAGGGCCTCTTGAGCAGTTCTTC
>TRBJ1-1|TRBV29-1|many|.
CSVDGWETEAFF
TGCAGCGTTGACGGTTGGGAGACTGAAGCTTTCTTT
>TRBJ2-7|TRBV6-1|many|.
CASSIQASTYEQYF
TGTGCCAGCAGTATCCAGGCGTCCACCTACGAGCAGTACTTC
>TRBJ2-1|TRBV20-1|few|TRBD2
CSARPGLAGHNEQFF
TGCAGTGCCCGCCCGGGACTAGCGGGGCACAATGAGCAGTTCTTC
>TRBJ1-3|TRBV6-6|many|.
CASSQSGDTIYF
TGTGCCAGCAGTCAGTCTGGTGACACCATATATTTT
>TRBJ2-7|TRBV29-1|many|.
CSVEKPGPGPEQYF
TGCAGCGTTGAAAAACCCGGCCCGGGACCCGAGCAGTACTTC
>TRBJ2-1|TRBV12-3/TRBV12-4|many|TRBD2
CASSPPGLATNNEQFF
TGTGCCAGCAGTCCCCCGGGACTAGCAACTAACAATGAGCAGTTCTTC
>TRBJ2-5|TRBV7-9|once|.
CASSSPSEETQYF
TGTGCCAGCAGCTCGCCAAGTGAGGAGACCCAGTACTTC
>TRBJ2-3|TRBV3-1|few|.
CASSQVDSTYTDTQYF
TGTGCCAGCAGCCAAGTCGACTCCACTTACACAGATACGCAGTATTTT
>TRBJ2-7|TRBV20-1|few|TRBD2
CSALDRGRLAGGYYEQYF
TGCAGTGCTTTGGACAGGGGTAGACTAGCGGGAGGCTACTACGAGCAGTACTTC
>TRBJ2-5|TRBV27|.|TRBD2
CASGAEAGGPETQYF
TGTGCCAGCGGGGCAGAAGCGGGAGGGCCGGAGACCCAGTACTTC
>TRBJ2-1|TRBV15|many|.
CATSGAEHSSYNEQFF
TGTGCCACCAGCGGTGCAGAGCACAGCTCCTACAATGAGCAGTTCTTC
>TRBJ2-1|TRBV6-2/TRBV6-3|.|TRBD1
CASSYSGNRDRYFEQFF
TGTGCCAGCAGTTACTCGGGGAACCGGGACAGGTATTTTGAGCAGTTCTTC
>TRBJ2-7|TRBV29-1|.|TRBD1
CSVLADRGYEQYF
TGCAGCGTTTTGGCGGACAGGGGCTACGAGCAGTACTTC
>TRBJ1-2|TRBV4-1|few|TRBD1
CASSQDSGQLYGYTF
TGCGCCAGCAGCCAAGACTCGGGACAGCTCTATGGCTACACCTTC
>TRBJ1-5|TRBV7-9|many|.
CASSSALGYQPQHF
TGTGCCAGCAGCTCCGCCCTGGGGTATCAGCCCCAGCATTTT